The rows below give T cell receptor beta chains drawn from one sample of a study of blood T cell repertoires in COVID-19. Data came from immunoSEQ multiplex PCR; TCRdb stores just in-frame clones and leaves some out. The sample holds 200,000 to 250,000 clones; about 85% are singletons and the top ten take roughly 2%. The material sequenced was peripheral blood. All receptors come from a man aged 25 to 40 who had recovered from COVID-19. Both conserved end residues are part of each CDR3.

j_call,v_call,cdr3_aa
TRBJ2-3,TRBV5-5,CASRRGGAEGTDTQYF
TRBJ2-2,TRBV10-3,CAISVASGGPMTGELFF
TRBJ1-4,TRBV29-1,CSVFYQKLFF
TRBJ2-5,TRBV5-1,CASRQGKETQYF
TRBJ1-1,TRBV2,CASRGVPNTEAFF
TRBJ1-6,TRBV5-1,CASSLEYLNSPLHF
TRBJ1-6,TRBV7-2,CASSLKPGQSSYNSPLHF
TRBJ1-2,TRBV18,CASSAEGTNYGYTF
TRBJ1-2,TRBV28,CASTNPTRGGYTF
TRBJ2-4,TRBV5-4,CASSSQGTKNIQYF
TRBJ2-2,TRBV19,CASSTTHRGWTGELFF
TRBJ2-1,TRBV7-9,CASSLPSGTEYNEQFF
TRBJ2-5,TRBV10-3,CAISDPGGQETQYF
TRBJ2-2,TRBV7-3,CASSLLGENTGELFF
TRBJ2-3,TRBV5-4,CASRAGTTTDTQYF
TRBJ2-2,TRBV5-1,CASSFSGGLTGELFF
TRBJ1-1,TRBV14,CASSYRGSAEAFF
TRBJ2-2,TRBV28,CASTTTATNTGELFF
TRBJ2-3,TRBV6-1,CASSEGGQGGDTQYF
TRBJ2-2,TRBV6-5,CASSPRTSGTGELFF
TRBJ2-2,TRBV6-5,CASTGVTGELFF
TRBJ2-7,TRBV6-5,CASSSAYEQYF
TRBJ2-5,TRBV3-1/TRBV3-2,CASSQGPGYQETQYF
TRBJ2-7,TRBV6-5,CASSYNGARGGEQYF
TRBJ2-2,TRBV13,CASRRLGEAGELFF
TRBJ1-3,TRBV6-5,CASEGTYSGNTIYF
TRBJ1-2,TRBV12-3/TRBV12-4,CASSSGGYTF
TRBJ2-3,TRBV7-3,CASSLWYSSRTDTQYF
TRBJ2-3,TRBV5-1,CASSLTGSTDTQYF
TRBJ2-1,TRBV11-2,CASSLGGGPYNEQFF
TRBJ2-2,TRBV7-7,CASSLQGGAGGELFF
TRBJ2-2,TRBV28,CASTSRPFASVLNPNTGELFF
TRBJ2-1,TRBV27,CASTVWQGAHEQFF
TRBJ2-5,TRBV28,CASSPISGQGGEETQYF
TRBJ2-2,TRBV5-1,CASGSGQPRGGELFF
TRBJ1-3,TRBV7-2,CASSAQGNTIYF
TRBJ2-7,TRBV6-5,CATGGTVSYEQYF
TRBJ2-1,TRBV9,CASSVGGGTGEQFF
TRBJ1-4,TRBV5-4,CASSLAAGSNEKLFF
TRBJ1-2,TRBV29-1,CSVEAAGGAFYGYTF
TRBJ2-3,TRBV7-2,CASSRGTSGDTQYF
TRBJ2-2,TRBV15,CATSRMAGEPGELFF
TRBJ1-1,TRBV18,CASSPPYLRNTEAFF
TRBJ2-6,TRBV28,CASREGVSGANVLTF
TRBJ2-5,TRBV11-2,CASSRTGTSGGALETQYF
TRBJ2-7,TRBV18,CASSLTGGVGSYEQYF
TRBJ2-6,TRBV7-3,CASRATGATSGANVLTF
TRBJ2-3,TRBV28,CASTLGGETDTQYF
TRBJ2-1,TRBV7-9,CASSPGQTSYNEQFF
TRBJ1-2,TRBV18,CASSPQGRNYGYTF
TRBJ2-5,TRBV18,CASSPGTGETQYF
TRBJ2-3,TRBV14,CASSQERVATQYF
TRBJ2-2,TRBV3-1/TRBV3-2,CASSQGASNTGELFF
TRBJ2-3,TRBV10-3,CAISEPGTDTQYF
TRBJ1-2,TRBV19,CASTGLSGYTF